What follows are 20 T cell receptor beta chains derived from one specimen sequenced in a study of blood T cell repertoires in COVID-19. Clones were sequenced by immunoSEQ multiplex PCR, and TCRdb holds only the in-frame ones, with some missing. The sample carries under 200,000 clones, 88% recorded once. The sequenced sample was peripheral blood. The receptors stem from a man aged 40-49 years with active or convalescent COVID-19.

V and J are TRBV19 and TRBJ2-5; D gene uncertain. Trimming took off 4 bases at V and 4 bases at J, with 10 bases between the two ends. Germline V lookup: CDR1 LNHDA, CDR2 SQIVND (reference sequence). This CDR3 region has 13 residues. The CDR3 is CASSRSGRETQYF. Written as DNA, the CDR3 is TGTGCCAGTAGTAGATCCGGTCGAGAGACCCAGTACTTC.

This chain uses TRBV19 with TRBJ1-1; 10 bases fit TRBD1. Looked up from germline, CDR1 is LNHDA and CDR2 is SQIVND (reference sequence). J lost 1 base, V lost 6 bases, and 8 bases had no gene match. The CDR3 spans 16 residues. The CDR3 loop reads CASSMRTGGTNTEAFF. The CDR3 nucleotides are TGTGCCAGTAGCATGAGGACAGGGGGGACGAACACTGAAGCTTTCTTT.

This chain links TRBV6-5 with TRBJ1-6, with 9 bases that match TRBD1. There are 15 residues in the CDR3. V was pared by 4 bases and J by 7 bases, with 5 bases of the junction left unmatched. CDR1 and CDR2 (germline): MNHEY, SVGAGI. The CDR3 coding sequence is TGTGCCAGCAGTTTCCGACAGGGGGAAAATTCACCCCTCCACTTT. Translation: CASSFRQGENSPLHF.

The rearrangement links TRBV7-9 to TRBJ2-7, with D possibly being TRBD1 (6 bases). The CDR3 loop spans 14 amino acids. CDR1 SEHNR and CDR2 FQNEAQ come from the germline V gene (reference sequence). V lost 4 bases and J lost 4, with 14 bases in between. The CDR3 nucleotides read TGTGCCAGCAGCTCCCAGGACAGCAGGTACGAGCAGTACTTC. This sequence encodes CASSSQDSRYEQYF.

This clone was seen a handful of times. This CDR3 reads CASSPGQVTDTQYF. DNA for the CDR3: TGCGCCAGCAGCCCGGGACAGGTAACCGATACGCAGTATTTT. This sequence joins TRBV5-1 and TRBJ2-3, with TRBD1 matching 8 bases. The CDR3 loop spans 14 amino acids. Germline CDR1 is SGHRS and CDR2 is YFSETQ. With 4 bases clipped from V and 6 bases from J, the junction kept 7 bases outside the gene matches.

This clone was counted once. The CDR3 DNA reads TGTGCCAGCAGTTTAAAGTGGGGCGTGGGCAATCAGCCCCAGCATTTT. It translates to CASSLKWGVGNQPQHF. This chain links TRBV27 with TRBJ1-5, with TRBD1 as a possible D gene (5 bases). With 2 bases removed from V and 2 bases from J, the gap between germline ends came to 13 bases. Looked up from germline, CDR1 is MNHEY and CDR2 is SMNVEV (reference sequence). The CDR3 extends over 16 amino acids.

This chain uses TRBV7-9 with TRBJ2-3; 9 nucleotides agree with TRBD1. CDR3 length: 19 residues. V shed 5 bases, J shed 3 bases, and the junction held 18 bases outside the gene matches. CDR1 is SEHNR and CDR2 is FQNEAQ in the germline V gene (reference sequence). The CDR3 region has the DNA TGTGCCAGCAGCCGGACGTTTTCACGGGACAGGGTAGGGACAGATACGCAGTATTTT. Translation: CASSRTFSRDRVGTDTQYF.

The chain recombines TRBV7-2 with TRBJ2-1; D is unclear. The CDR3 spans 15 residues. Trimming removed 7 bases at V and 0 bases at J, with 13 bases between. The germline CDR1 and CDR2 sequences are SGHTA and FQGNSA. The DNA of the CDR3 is TGTGCCAGCACCCCCCGTCTTTCCTCCTACAATGAGCAGTTCTTC. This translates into CASTPRLSSYNEQFF.

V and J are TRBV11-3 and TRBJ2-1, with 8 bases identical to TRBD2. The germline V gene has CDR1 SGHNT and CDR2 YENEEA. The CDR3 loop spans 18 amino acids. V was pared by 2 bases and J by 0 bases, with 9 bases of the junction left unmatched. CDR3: CASSLRQSGSFSYNEQFF. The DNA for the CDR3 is TGTGCCAGCAGCTTAAGGCAGAGCGGGAGCTTCTCCTACAATGAGCAGTTCTTC.

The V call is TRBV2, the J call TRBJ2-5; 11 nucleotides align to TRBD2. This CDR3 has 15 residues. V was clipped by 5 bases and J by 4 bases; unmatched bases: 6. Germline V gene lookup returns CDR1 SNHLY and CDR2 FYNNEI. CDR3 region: CASSSLAGGGETQYF. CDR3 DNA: TGTGCCAGCAGTAGCCTAGCGGGAGGCGGAGAGACCCAGTACTTC.

Here the CDR3 DNA reads TGTGCCATCAGTGAGTCCGGACAGAATTATTACAATGAGCAGTTCTTC. Translation gives CAISESGQNYYNEQFF. The chain employs TRBV10-3 and TRBJ2-1, with D possibly TRBD1 on 6 matching bases. Germline CDR1 ENHRY, CDR2 SYGVKD. The V and J ends lost 0 bases and 4 bases respectively, with 13 bases between them. The CDR3 consists of 16 residues.

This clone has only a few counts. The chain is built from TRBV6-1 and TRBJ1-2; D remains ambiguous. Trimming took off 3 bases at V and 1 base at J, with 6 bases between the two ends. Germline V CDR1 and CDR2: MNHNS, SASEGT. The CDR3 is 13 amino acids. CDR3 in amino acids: CASSEAGNYGYTF. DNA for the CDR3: TGTGCCAGCAGTGAGGCGGGTAACTATGGCTACACCTTC.

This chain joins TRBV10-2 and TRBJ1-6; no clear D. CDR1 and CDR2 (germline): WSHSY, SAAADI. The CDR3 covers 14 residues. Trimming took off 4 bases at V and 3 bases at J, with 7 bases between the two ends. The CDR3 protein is CASSASLYNSPLHF. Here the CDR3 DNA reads TGCGCCAGCAGTGCTTCCCTCTATAATTCACCCCTCCACTTT.

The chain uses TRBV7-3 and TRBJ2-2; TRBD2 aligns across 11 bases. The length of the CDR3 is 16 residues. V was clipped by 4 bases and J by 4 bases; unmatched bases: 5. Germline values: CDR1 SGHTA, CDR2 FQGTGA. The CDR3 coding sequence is TGTGCCAGCAGCTCCGCCGGACTAGCGGGCACCGGGGAGCTGTTTTTT. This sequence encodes CASSSAGLAGTGELFF.

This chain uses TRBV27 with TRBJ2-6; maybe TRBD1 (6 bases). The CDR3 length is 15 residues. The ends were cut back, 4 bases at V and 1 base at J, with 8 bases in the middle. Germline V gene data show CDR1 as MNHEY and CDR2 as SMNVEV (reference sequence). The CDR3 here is CASSSRGSGANVLTF. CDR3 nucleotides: TGTGCCAGCAGTTCTAGGGGGTCTGGGGCCAACGTCCTGACTTTC.

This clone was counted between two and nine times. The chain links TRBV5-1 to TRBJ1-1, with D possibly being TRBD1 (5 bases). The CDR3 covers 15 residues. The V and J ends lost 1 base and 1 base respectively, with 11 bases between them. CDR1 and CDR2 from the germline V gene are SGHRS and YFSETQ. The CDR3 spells CASSLLVQGNTEAFF. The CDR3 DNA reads TGCGCCAGCAGCTTGCTCGTGCAGGGGAACACTGAAGCTTTCTTT.

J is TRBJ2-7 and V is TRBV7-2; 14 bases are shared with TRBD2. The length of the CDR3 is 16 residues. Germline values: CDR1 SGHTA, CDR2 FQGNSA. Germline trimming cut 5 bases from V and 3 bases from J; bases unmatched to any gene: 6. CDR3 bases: TGTGCCAGCAGCCGGCGGACTAGCGGGGGGCGCTACGAGCAGTACTTC. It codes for CASSRRTSGGRYEQYF.

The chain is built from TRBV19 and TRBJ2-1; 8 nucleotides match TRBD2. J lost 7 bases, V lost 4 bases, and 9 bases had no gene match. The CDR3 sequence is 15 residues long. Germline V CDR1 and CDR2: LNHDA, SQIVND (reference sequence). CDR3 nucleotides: TGTGCCAGTAGTACCCTCGGACTAGCTGGGAATGAGCAGTTCTTC. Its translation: CASSTLGLAGNEQFF.

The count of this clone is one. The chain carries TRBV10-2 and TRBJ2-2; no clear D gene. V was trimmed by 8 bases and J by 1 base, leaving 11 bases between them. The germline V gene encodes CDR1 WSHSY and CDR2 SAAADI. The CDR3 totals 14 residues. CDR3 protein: CASAVEVNTGELFF. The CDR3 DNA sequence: TGCGCCAGCGCGGTTGAAGTGAACACCGGGGAGCTGTTTTTT.

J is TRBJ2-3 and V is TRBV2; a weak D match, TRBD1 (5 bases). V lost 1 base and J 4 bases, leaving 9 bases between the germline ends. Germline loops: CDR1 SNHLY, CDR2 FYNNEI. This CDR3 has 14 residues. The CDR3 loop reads CASSEGQGADTQYF. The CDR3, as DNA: TGTGCCAGCAGTGAAGGTCAGGGCGCAGATACGCAGTATTTT.